Detailed here is one TCR beta chain. V shed 7 bases, J shed 6 bases, and the junction held 9 bases outside the gene matches. Germline CDR1 and CDR2: MNHEY and SVGAGI. The CDR3 is 15 residues long. The authors' processing: Nucleated cell number was recorded as an estimate derived from reference gene primer amplification. Clones were read by immunoSEQ multiplex PCR, and TCRdb kept only the in-frame ones, dropping some. The V and J calls and clone size were taken over from that table, and D and trimming were inferred from the DNA. The data contain tens of thousands of clones, approximately 80% of them singletons. This entry belongs to a study of blood T cell repertoires in COVID-19. Study-wide background: Sources were T cells, B-cell-depleted T cells, or PBMCs; the material itself was cDNA or gDNA.

Sequencing input: peripheral blood. V usage is TRBV6-5 and J usage is TRBJ2-2, with TRBD1 identical over 9 bases. This TCR was recovered from a man older than 75 with acute or convalescent COVID-19. The chain's CDR3 is CASTRQGVMAGELFF. CDR3 nucleotides: TGTGCCAGCACGAGACAGGGGGTAATGGCCGGGGAGCTGTTTTTT.